This TCR beta chain comes out of a study of radiotherapy plus CTLA-4 blockade in lung cancer. Study-level information: Around 19% of patients responded objectively, and roughly 30% achieved disease control.

Per germline, CDR1 LNHNV and CDR2 YYDKDF (reference sequence). After removal of 4 bases from V and 3 bases from J, the junction contained 2 bases not matched to a gene. The CDR3 has 14 residues. Repertoires were generated with immunoSEQ multiplex PCR, while TCRdb's copy carries only in-frame clones and drops some. The table lists roughly 51,000 clones, roughly 90% of them singletons, with 15% to 20% in the top ten. Enrolled patients, whose metastatic non-small-cell lung cancer was chemo-refractory, received focal radiation plus CTLA-4 blockade with ipilimumab. Specimen: peripheral blood, collected from a patient treated with radiotherapy plus ipilimumab. The rearrangement links TRBV15 to TRBJ2-3; 9 bases align to TRBD1. The source is a human donor with non-small cell lung cancer that progressed on radiotherapy plus ipilimumab. Some clones in this sample may be carry-over from other donors' samples. The CDR3 sequence is CATSTGQGTDTQYF. The DNA for the CDR3 is TGTGCCACCAGCACGGGACAGGGAACAGATACGCAGTATTTT. Drawing the rest from reference TRBV15 and TRBJ2-3, the complete variable domain is DAMVIQNPRYQVTQFGKPVTLSCSQTLNHNVMYWYQQKSSQAPKLLFHYYDKDFNNEADTPDNFQSRRPNTSFCFLDIRSPGLGDTAMYLCATSTGQGTDTQYFGPGTRLTVL.